The rows below give T cell receptor beta chains drawn from one sample of a study of T cell clonotyping in hematopoietic cell transplantation. The repertoire was sequenced with immunoSEQ multiplex PCR; TCRdb's copy has only in-frame clones and lacks some. The sample has around 9,100 clones; more than 65% are singletons. The material was peripheral blood mononuclear cells, obtained before stem cell transplant. The receptors were sampled from a man aged 55 to 70 with acute myeloid leukemia. Some clones in this sample may be carry-over from other donors' samples. Each CDR3 is given with its conserved first and last residue. The D gene is left open where the match is weak. Clone sizes are given selectively: once, few, many, or a class where the clone is expanded.

v_gene,abundance,j_gene,d_gene,CDR3aa,CDR3nt
TRBV5-1,-,TRBJ2-7,TRBD1,CASRQNTGTGVYEQYF,TGCGCCAGCAGGCAGAATACCGGGACAGGGGTCTACGAGCAGTACTTC
TRBV14,-,TRBJ1-4,-,CASSQVGATNEKLFF,TGTGCCAGCAGCCAAGTGGGTGCAACTAATGAAAAACTGTTTTTT
TRBV7-3,-,TRBJ2-3,TRBD2,CASSSGLAADTQYF,TGTGCCAGCAGCTCGGGACTAGCTGCAGATACGCAGTATTTT
TRBV4-1,-,TRBJ2-7,-,CASSQVGGQHLYEQYF,TGCGCCAGCAGCCAAGTGGGGGGACAGCACCTCTACGAGCAGTACTTC
TRBV29-1,-,TRBJ2-2,TRBD2,CSVDGTSTNTGELFF,TGCAGCGTTGACGGGACTAGTACGAACACCGGGGAGCTGTTTTTT
TRBV6-5,-,TRBJ2-7,TRBD2,CASRQLAGSGGEQYF,TGTGCCAGCAGGCAACTAGCGGGGTCGGGCGGCGAGCAGTACTTC
TRBV6-1,-,TRBJ2-5,-,CASSFSQETQYF,TGTGCCAGCAGTTTCAGTCAAGAGACCCAGTACTTC
TRBV30,-,TRBJ1-5,-,CAWRQGNSNQPQHF,TGTGCCTGGAGGCAGGGGAACAGCAATCAGCCCCAGCATTTT
TRBV2,-,TRBJ2-3,-,CASSDLGGTDTQYF,TGTGCCAGCAGTGACTTGGGGGGCACAGATACGCAGTATTTT
TRBV5-4,few,TRBJ2-5,-,CASSLAGAQETQYF,TGTGCCAGCAGCTTGGCCGGGGCTCAAGAGACCCAGTACTTC
TRBV6-6,-,TRBJ1-5,-,CASSYSLNQPQHF,TGTGCCAGCAGTTACTCGTTGAATCAGCCCCAGCATTTT
TRBV28,large,TRBJ1-3,-,CASSLGIGNTIYF,TGTGCCAGCAGTCTGGGGATTGGAAACACCATATATTTT
TRBV5-1,once,TRBJ2-5,-,CASSLGDKQETQYF,TGCGCCAGCAGCTTGGGAGACAAGCAAGAGACCCAGTACTTC
TRBV7-2,-,TRBJ2-1,TRBD2,CASSLAGAVSYNEQFF,TGTGCCAGCAGCTTGGCGGGAGCGGTGTCCTACAATGAGCAGTTCTTC
TRBV5-1,medium-sized,TRBJ2-7,TRBD2,CASSLRRGSYEQYF,TGCGCCAGCAGCTTGCGGCGGGGGAGCTACGAGCAGTACTTC
TRBV10-2,-,TRBJ2-3,-,CASSDSPASTDTQYF,TGCGCCAGCAGTGACTCCCCCGCAAGCACAGATACGCAGTATTTT
TRBV10-1,few,TRBJ2-1,TRBD2,CASSEMQGLPTTMRQFF,TGCGCCAGCAGTGAGATGCAGGGACTACCTACGACAATGAGGCAGTTCTTC
TRBV10-3,few,TRBJ1-2,-,CAISEGVRYGYTF,TGTGCCATCAGTGAGGGGGTTAGGTATGGCTACACCTTC
TRBV28,few,TRBJ2-2,-,CASSLPSGRTNTGELFF,TGTGCCAGCAGTTTACCCTCCGGGCGGACGAACACCGGGGAGCTGTTTTTT
TRBV14,-,TRBJ2-1,TRBD2,CASSQSASGSSDEQFF,TGTGCCAGCAGCCAATCGGCTAGCGGGAGTAGTGATGAGCAGTTCTTC
TRBV6-5,-,TRBJ2-7,-,CASSRGYEQYF,TGTGCCAGCAGCAGGGGATACGAGCAGTACTTC
TRBV29-1,-,TRBJ1-2,-,CSVEKGGYGYTF,TGCAGCGTTGAAAAGGGTGGTTATGGCTACACCTTC
TRBV30,-,TRBJ2-7,-,CASGTYEQYF,TGTGCCTCGGGTACCTACGAGCAGTACTTC
TRBV2,-,TRBJ1-2,-,CASRPLDYGYTF,TGTGCCAGCAGGCCTCTGGATTATGGCTACACCTTC
TRBV9,-,TRBJ2-7,TRBD1,CASSATGAYEQYF,TGTGCCAGCAGCGCGACAGGGGCCTACGAGCAGTACTTC
TRBV5-1,-,TRBJ2-1,-,CASSPTERGNEQFF,TGCGCCAGCAGCCCGACGGAGCGCGGTAATGAGCAGTTCTTC
TRBV27,once,TRBJ2-1,TRBD2,CASSLMGAGGHNEQFF,TGTGCCAGCAGCCTGATGGGGGCGGGAGGACACAATGAGCAGTTCTTC
TRBV5-1,-,TRBJ2-1,TRBD2,CASSFHSGGLNEQFF,TGCGCCAGCAGCTTCCATAGCGGGGGGCTCAATGAGCAGTTCTTC
TRBV5-6,few,TRBJ2-2,-,CASSLNQGAAGELFF,TGTGCCAGCAGCTTGAACCAGGGAGCGGCCGGGGAGCTGTTTTTT
TRBV19,-,TRBJ2-7,-,CASSIQHLTEQYF,TGTGCCAGTAGTATCCAACATTTGACCGAGCAGTACTTC
TRBV30,-,TRBJ1-2,-,CAWSALGTAETF,TGTGCCTGGAGTGCCCTCGGGACGGCGGAAACCTTC
TRBV7-6,-,TRBJ2-1,-,CASSPEWTVYNEQFF,TGTGCCAGCAGCCCAGAGTGGACAGTCTACAATGAGCAGTTCTTC
TRBV10-2,-,TRBJ2-7,-,CASSDFKYEQYF,TGCGCCAGCAGTGACTTTAAATACGAGCAGTACTTC
TRBV11-2,-,TRBJ2-5,TRBD2,CASSLLTSSETQYF,TGTGCCAGCAGCTTACTGACTAGCTCAGAGACCCAGTACTTC
TRBV9,-,TRBJ1-1,-,CASSVCVLDPRRITEAFF,TGTGCCAGCAGCGTATGTGTCTTGGACCCCAGGCGCATCACTGAAGCTTTCTTT
TRBV10-3,once,TRBJ2-3,-,CAIGLDTDTQYF,TGTGCCATCGGCCTAGATACGGATACGCAGTATTTT
TRBV15,-,TRBJ2-3,-,CATSFTWGARTDTQYF,TGTGCCACCAGCTTTACTTGGGGGGCGCGCACAGATACGCAGTATTTT
TRBV10-3,-,TRBJ1-3,-,CAISESGPYWGNTIYF,TGTGCCATCAGTGAGTCAGGTCCATACTGGGGAAACACCATATATTTT
TRBV2,-,TRBJ2-7,-,CASGGSSYEQYF,TGTGCCAGCGGGGGCAGCTCCTACGAGCAGTACTTC
TRBV7-2,-,TRBJ1-2,-,CASSLVSGAYGYTF,TGTGCCAGCAGCTTAGTATCAGGAGCCTATGGCTACACCTTC
TRBV5-6,large,TRBJ1-2,-,CASTEDSPNYGYTF,TGTGCCAGCACCGAGGACAGCCCTAACTATGGCTACACCTTC
TRBV5-1,-,TRBJ1-6,TRBD1,CASSSTGWNSPLHF,TGCGCCAGCAGCTCGACAGGGTGGAATTCACCCCTCCACTTT
TRBV30,-,TRBJ2-5,TRBD1,CAWSMGQGEQETQYF,TGTGCCTGGAGCATGGGACAGGGGGAGCAAGAGACCCAGTACTTC
TRBV11-2,-,TRBJ2-3,TRBD2,CASSFSRGENTDTQYF,TGTGCCAGCAGCTTTAGTCGGGGGGAAAACACAGATACGCAGTATTTT
TRBV6-1,-,TRBJ1-5,-,CASSHFSNQPQHF,TGTGCCAGCAGTCACTTCTCTAATCAGCCCCAGCATTTT
TRBV4-2,once,TRBJ1-4,TRBD1,CASSQDSRGGEKLFF,TGTGCCAGCAGCCAAGATTCCAGGGGGGGTGAAAAACTGTTTTTT
TRBV7-2,-,TRBJ2-7,TRBD2,CASSDRRGGGYEQYF,TGTGCCAGCAGCGACCGGCGGGGGGGTGGCTACGAGCAGTACTTC
TRBV9,-,TRBJ1-2,-,CASSEDGDSPGYTF,TGTGCCAGCAGCGAGGACGGGGATAGTCCGGGCTACACCTTC
TRBV7-8,-,TRBJ2-2,-,CASSLGRIANTGELFF,TGTGCCAGCAGCTTAGGCAGGATCGCGAACACCGGGGAGCTGTTTTTT
TRBV30,-,TRBJ1-2,-,CAWSVQGYGYTF,TGTGCCTGGAGTGTACAGGGTTATGGCTACACCTTC
TRBV30,-,TRBJ2-1,TRBD1,CAWSVGQGYGNEQFF,TGTGCCTGGAGTGTAGGACAGGGGTATGGCAATGAGCAGTTCTTC